These T cell receptor beta chains were read from a single sample in a study of human T cells and chemical hapten exposure. TCRdb itself ran the RACE reads through MiXCR, one entry per CDR3 protein. The data show more than 250,000 distinct CDR3 sequences, about 8.1% seen once. The sample was whole blood, taken in connection with sensitization to the hapten diphenylcyclopropenone (DPC). The receptors were gathered from a woman in her thirties or forties with alopecia areata. Some clones in this sample may be carry-over from other donors' samples. The CDR3 runs from the conserved cysteine through the conserved F or W. A D gene is named only where the DNA matches it firmly. Some rows mark clone size as missing; the rest say once, few, many or name a class of expanded clone.

d_call	j_call	clone_size	v_call	cdr3_aa	cdr3_nt
NA	TRBJ2-7	NA	TRBV6-2/TRBV6-3	CASSSFIQGEQYF	TGTGCCAGCAGCAGCTTTATTCAGGGCGAGCAGTACTTC
TRBD2	TRBJ2-3	NA	TRBV29-1	CSATLSSGSTDTQYF	TGCAGCGCCACCCTATCTAGCGGGAGCACAGATACGCAGTATTTT
NA	TRBJ2-7	NA	TRBV10-3	CAISEPGNEQYF	TGTGCCATCAGTGAGCCCGGCAACGAGCAGTACTTC
TRBD2	TRBJ2-7	NA	TRBV24-1	CATSDSTGTSGAYEQYF	TGTGCCACCAGCGACTCCACCGGGACTAGCGGGGCCTACGAGCAGTACTTC
NA	TRBJ1-5	many	TRBV20-1	CSASLAGSNQPQHF	TGCAGTGCTAGCCTGGCGGGCAGCAATCAGCCCCAGCATTTT
NA	TRBJ2-1	many	TRBV21-1	CASSKFRLALTFSSYNEQFF	TGTGCCAGCAGCAAATTCCGCCTAGCGCTTACCTTTAGCTCCTACAATGAGCAGTTCTTC
TRBD1	TRBJ2-5	many	TRBV29-1	CSAQGPNGETQYF	TGCAGCGCACAGGGGCCAAACGGGGAGACCCAGTACTTC
NA	TRBJ2-7	NA	TRBV7-9	CASSLAGGGVSRYEQYF	TGTGCCAGCAGCTTAGCAGGGGGAGGGGTTTCGCGGTACGAGCAGTACTTC
TRBD1	TRBJ2-7	NA	TRBV4-3	CASSQDRQGSYEQYF	TGCGCCAGCAGCCAAGATCGACAGGGTAGCTACGAGCAGTACTTC
NA	TRBJ2-1	NA	TRBV6-5	CASRESSRNEQFF	TGTGCCAGCAGAGAGTCTAGCCGAAATGAGCAGTTCTTC
NA	TRBJ2-3	few	TRBV14	CASSHSADDRGAQYF	TGTGCCAGCAGCCATAGCGCGGACGACAGAGGGGCTCAGTATTTT
NA	TRBJ2-5	NA	TRBV6-1	CASRKGGVSQETQYF	TGTGCCAGCAGGAAGGGGGGAGTTTCTCAAGAGACCCAGTACTTC
NA	TRBJ1-6	NA	TRBV27	CASSLDGTDFYNSPLHF	TGTGCCAGCAGTTTGGATGGGACCGATTTTTATAATTCACCCCTCCACTTT
TRBD2	TRBJ2-1	NA	TRBV10-3	CAISERGGRNYNEQFF	TGTGCCATCAGTGAGCGTGGCGGGAGGAATTACAATGAGCAGTTCTTC
NA	TRBJ1-3	NA	TRBV7-2	CASSFQGSGNTIYF	TGTGCCAGCAGCTTTCAGGGTTCAGGAAACACCATATATTTT
NA	TRBJ2-5	few	TRBV6-1	CASSRQYQETQYF	TGTGCCAGCTCTCGACAGTACCAAGAGACCCAGTACTTC
NA	TRBJ2-1	few	TRBV27	CASRREHNEQFF	TGTGCCAGCAGGCGGGAACACAATGAGCAGTTCTTC
NA	TRBJ1-6	few	TRBV10-3	CAISERGQSGSLHF	TGTGCCATCAGTGAGAGAGGACAGTCCGGTTCCCTCCACTTT
TRBD2	TRBJ2-5	NA	TRBV7-9	CASSLGLAASETQYF	TGTGCCAGCAGCTTGGGACTAGCGGCTTCAGAGACCCAGTACTTC
NA	TRBJ1-3	many	TRBV29-1	CSATANSGNTIYF	TGCAGCGCGACCGCAAACTCTGGAAACACCATATATTTT
TRBD1	TRBJ1-6	many	TRBV9	CASSPRQGDSPLHF	TGTGCCAGCAGCCCCCGACAGGGGGATTCACCCCTCCACTTT
TRBD2	TRBJ2-7	many	TRBV12-3/TRBV12-4	CASSFRTSGSYEQYF	TGTGCCAGCAGTTTCAGGACTAGCGGGTCCTACGAGCAGTACTTC
NA	TRBJ2-5	many	TRBV5-1	CASSLRETQYF	TGTGCCAGCAGTTTAAGAGAGACCCAGTACTTC
NA	TRBJ1-1	NA	TRBV5-5	CASSPPSGGNTEAFF	TGTGCCAGCAGTCCGCCCAGTGGGGGGAACACTGAAGCTTTCTTT
NA	TRBJ1-2	many	TRBV29-1	CSVGSLGIGYGYTF	TGCAGCGTGGGATCTTTGGGGATTGGGTATGGCTACACCTTC
TRBD1	TRBJ1-4	NA	TRBV24-1	CATAETGTEKLFF	TGTGCCACTGCCGAGACAGGGACTGAAAAACTGTTTTTT
TRBD2	TRBJ2-7	NA	TRBV7-2	CASRPRLADEQYF	TGTGCCAGCAGACCCAGACTAGCGGACGAGCAGTACTTC
TRBD2	TRBJ2-3	NA	TRBV24-1	CATSDLQSSGTDTDTQYF	TGTGCCACCAGTGATTTGCAATCCAGCGGGACTGACACAGATACGCAGTATTTT
TRBD1	TRBJ2-7	NA	TRBV6-6	CASTSQGGPYEQYF	TGTGCCAGCACCTCACAGGGGGGCCCCTACGAGCAGTACTTC
TRBD1	TRBJ2-5	NA	TRBV25-1	CASSELGQGLGETQYF	TGTGCCAGCAGCGAGCTGGGACAGGGGCTTGGAGAGACCCAGTACTTC
NA	TRBJ1-4	few	TRBV10-3	CATSQFPGSGNEKLFF	TGTGCCACTTCCCAATTTCCCGGGTCGGGGAATGAAAAACTGTTTTTT
NA	TRBJ2-3	NA	TRBV28	CASTNRPQSMQYF	TGTGCCAGCACTAACCGACCGCAGTCAATGCAGTATTTT
TRBD2	TRBJ2-3	few	TRBV7-2	CASSRDYQSTDTQYF	TGTGCCAGCAGCCGGGACTACCAGAGCACAGATACGCAGTATTTT
TRBD2	TRBJ2-5	NA	TRBV14	CASSHPPLAVQETQYF	TGTGCCAGCAGCCACCCTCCACTAGCGGTCCAAGAGACCCAGTACTTC
NA	TRBJ1-2	few	TRBV5-1	CASSLGQEYGYTF	TGCGCCAGCAGCTTGGGTCAGGAGTATGGCTACACCTTC
NA	TRBJ2-7	few	TRBV28	CASSGGGSGHPYF	TGTGCCAGCAGTGGTGGAGGTAGCGGACACCCTTACTTC
NA	TRBJ1-1	many	TRBV5-6	CASSLFRNTEAFF	TGTGCCAGCAGCTTATTCAGGAACACTGAAGCTTTCTTT
TRBD2	TRBJ2-1	NA	TRBV6-2/TRBV6-3	CASSPLAGGPQNEQFF	TGTGCCAGCAGTCCCCTAGCGGGAGGGCCCCAAAATGAGCAGTTCTTC
NA	TRBJ2-3	few	TRBV28	CASKPSVADTQYF	TGTGCCAGCAAACCTTCGGTCGCAGATACGCAGTATTTT
NA	TRBJ1-1	NA	TRBV7-2	CASSLVAQAFF	TGTGCCAGCAGCCTGGTGGCCCAAGCTTTCTTT
TRBD1	TRBJ1-4	few	TRBV18	CASSPNTGTGGGEKLFF	TGTGCCAGCTCGCCAAATACCGGGACAGGGGGCGGCGAAAAACTGTTTTTT
NA	TRBJ1-2	NA	TRBV27	CASSLWANSDYGYTF	TGTGCCAGCAGTTTATGGGCGAATTCTGACTATGGCTACACCTTC
NA	TRBJ1-1	few	TRBV20-1	CSARGQRGSTEAFF	TGCAGTGCTAGAGGCCAGCGAGGGAGCACTGAAGCTTTCTTT
NA	TRBJ2-1	few	TRBV3-1	CASSQDFGQPSYNEQFF	TGTGCCAGCAGCCAAGACTTCGGGCAACCCTCCTACAATGAGCAGTTCTTC
NA	TRBJ2-3	few	TRBV30	CAWSVWNTDTQYF	TGTGCCTGGAGTGTTTGGAACACAGATACGCAGTATTTT
TRBD2	TRBJ2-1	many	TRBV24-1	CATKTSGNPEQFF	TGTGCCACCAAGACTAGCGGGAACCCTGAGCAGTTCTTC
NA	TRBJ2-5	few	TRBV15	CATSRGGQETQYF	TGTGCCACCAGCCGAGGGGGACAAGAGACCCAGTACTTC
NA	TRBJ2-7	few	TRBV7-6	CASSSARLGEQYF	TGTGCCAGCAGCTCCGCCCGACTTGGGGAGCAGTACTTC
TRBD1	TRBJ1-6	few	TRBV2	CASREDRAVSPLHF	TGTGCCAGCAGGGAGGACAGGGCCGTTTCACCCCTCCACTTT
TRBD1	TRBJ2-4	few	TRBV6-1	CASSEAGGTGVNIQYF	TGTGCCAGCAGTGAAGCTGGGGGGACAGGGGTAAACATTCAGTACTTC
NA	TRBJ1-4	many	TRBV27	CASSLSVGNGEKLFF	TGTGCCAGCAGTTTATCCGTGGGTAACGGCGAAAAACTGTTTTTT